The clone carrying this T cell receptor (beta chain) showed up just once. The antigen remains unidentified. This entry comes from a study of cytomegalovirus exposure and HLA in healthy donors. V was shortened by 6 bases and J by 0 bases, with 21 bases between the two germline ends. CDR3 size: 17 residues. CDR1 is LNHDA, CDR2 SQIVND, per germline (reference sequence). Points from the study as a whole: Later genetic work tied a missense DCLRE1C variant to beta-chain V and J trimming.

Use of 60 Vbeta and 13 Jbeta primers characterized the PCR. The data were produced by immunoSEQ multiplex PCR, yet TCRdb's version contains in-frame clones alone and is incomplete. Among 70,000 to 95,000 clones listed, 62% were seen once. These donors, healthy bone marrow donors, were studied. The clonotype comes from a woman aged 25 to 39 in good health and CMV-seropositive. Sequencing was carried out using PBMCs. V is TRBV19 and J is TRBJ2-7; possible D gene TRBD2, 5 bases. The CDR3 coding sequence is TGTGCCAGTAGGGGGATGAGGAGGACTCACAGCTCCTACGAGCAGTACTTC. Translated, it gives CASRGMRRTHSSYEQYF.